This paragraph reports one TCR beta chain. This specimen comes from a study of blood T cells in healthy people across ages. This CDR3 has 15 amino acids. The germline V and J ends were trimmed by 1 base and 5 bases, with 13 bases remaining between them. The V gene's germline CDR1 is SGHTA and CDR2 FQGNSA. PCR was performed a second time for about 7 to 11 cycles using a sample-barcoded 5' primer and a J-beta primer mix. TCRdb processed the 5' RACE reads anew with MiXCR; each CDR3 protein has one entry. The sample holds around 400,000 distinct CDR3 sequences, about 55% seen once. The sample was blood. The clonotype comes from a man aged 60-69 years in good health. The V call is TRBV7-2, the J call TRBJ2-3; TRBD1 or TRBD2 may be the D gene (6 bases each). CDR3 sequence (DNA): TGTGCCAGCAGCTTAGTCCGGGGGCAGGGAGATACGCAGTATTTT. It specifies CASSLVRGQGDTQYF.